This paragraph covers one T cell receptor (beta chain) sequence. Germline-derived CDR1 and CDR2 are MNHNY and SVGAGI (reference sequence). V was pared by 2 bases and J by 0 bases, with 14 bases between. This CDR3 comprises 16 residues. These data come from a study of technical replicates of blood from four donors. TCRdb's copy holds only in-frame clones and misses some; the assay was immunoSEQ multiplex PCR. The profile shows more than 65,000 clones, 97% of them singletons. The chain combines TRBV6-6 with TRBJ2-7, with D possibly being TRBD2 (5 bases). This TCR was sampled from a human donor in good health. Sequencing was performed on T cells isolated from PBMCs. The chain's CDR3 is CASSYSSRAGSYEQYF. The CDR3 DNA is TGTGCCAGCAGTTACAGTTCGAGGGCCGGCTCCTACGAGCAGTACTTC.